The clone carrying this T cell receptor beta chain was counted only a few times. Antigen: not known. These data come from a study of cytomegalovirus exposure and HLA in healthy donors. General observations from the study: The study listed approximately 170 cytomegalovirus-associated TCR beta chains. Versus the roughly 670-donor mean, an Asian-associated ancestry cluster reportedly showed fewer N-insertions in a later analysis. The likely origin of a cluster of highly shared sequence variants was a sequencing artifact.

Between the trimmed V and J ends, which lost 0 bases and 11 bases, there was a span of 19 bases. From germline, CDR1 is MNHEY and CDR2 SVGAGI. The CDR3 is 15 residues long. Primers included in the PCR were 60 Vbeta and 13 Jbeta primers. The table came from immunoSEQ multiplex PCR; TCRdb's copy has only in-frame clones and leaves some out. The sample contains under 200,000 clones, approximately 80% of which appear only once. The sequenced sample was PBMCs. The chain joins TRBV6-5 to TRBJ1-1, with a possible D match to TRBD1 (6 bases). This TCR was recovered from a woman in her 40s in good health and CMV-seropositive. The CDR3 sequence: CASSYSTTTPRGAFF. CDR3 nucleotide sequence: TGTGCCAGCAGTTACTCGACGACCACCCCAAGGGGGGCTTTCTTT.